The 5 T cell receptor beta chains below come from one sample, sequenced in a study of TIL therapy for anti-PD-1-resistant metastatic lung cancer. Stated time point: pre-treatment sample, taken before nivolumab and TIL therapy. Sequencing used immunoSEQ v3. TCRdb's copy holds only in-frame clones and misses some; the assay was immunoSEQ multiplex PCR. The sample records more than 35,000 clones, about 73% being singletons. Sequences were derived from blood, sampled at baseline. These receptors all come from a person aged 25-85 years with non-small cell lung cancer.

The chain employs TRBV7-8 and TRBJ1-4, with D unresolved. Looked up from germline, CDR1 is SGHVS and CDR2 is FQNEAQ. CDR3 length: 18 amino acids. V shed 0 bases and J shed 7 bases, with 21 bases lying between them. This CDR3 is CASSLAGRLSSFGEKLFF. The CDR3 nucleotides read TGTGCCAGCAGCTTAGCGGGCAGGCTTTCTAGCTTCGGTGAAAAACTGTTTTTT. The full variable domain, completed using reference TRBV7-8 and TRBJ1-4, is GAGVSQSPRYKVAKRGQDVALRCDPISGHVSLFWYQQALGQGPEFLTYFQNEAQLDKSGLPSDRFFAERPEGSVSTLKIQRTQQEDSAVYLCASSLAGRLSSFGEKLFFGSGTQLSVL.

The gene calls are TRBV27 and TRBJ1-5; D might be TRBD1 (6 bases). The V and J ends lost 0 bases and 5 bases respectively, with 14 bases between them. The CDR3 spans 16 residues. Germline CDR1 is MNHEY and CDR2 is SMNVEV (reference sequence). For the CDR3, the DNA is TGTGCCAGCAGTTTATCGAAACCACAGGGATATCAGCCCCAGCATTTT. Its protein is CASSLSKPQGYQPQHF.

The chain joins TRBV15 to TRBJ2-3, with 10 bases matching TRBD1. CDR1 LNHNV and CDR2 YYDKDF come from the germline V gene (reference sequence). CDR3 length equals 16 residues. Trimming took 5 bases from V and 2 from J; bases not matched to a gene: 7. The CDR3 region has the DNA TGTGCCACCAGCGGAGGGACAGGGGAATTCACAGATACGCAGTATTTT. Translated: CATSGGTGEFTDTQYF.

Turning to this clone: Other nucleotide sequences from this sample produce the same CDR3. The chain employs TRBV6-5 and TRBJ2-7; D unresolved. The V end lost 0 bases, the J end lost 6 bases, and 6 bases lay between the germline ends. The CDR3 extends over 12 amino acids. The V gene's germline CDR1 is MNHEY and CDR2 SVGAGI. The CDR3 sequence is CASSYSSGEQYF. The CDR3 DNA sequence: TGTGCCAGCAGTTACTCGTCGGGCGAGCAGTACTTC.

V usage is TRBV27 and J usage is TRBJ2-1; no reliable D call. This CDR3 has 14 residues. Germline V gene data show CDR1 as MNHEY and CDR2 as SMNVEV (reference sequence). V was pared by 5 bases and J by 5 bases, with 13 bases between. The CDR3 region is CASSPPTFNNEQFF. CDR3 sequence (DNA): TGTGCCAGCAGTCCCCCTACTTTCAACAATGAGCAGTTCTTC.